These 9 T cell receptor beta chains came from one sample sequenced in a study. Cells sorted as Tregs were CD4+, CD25+ and CD127-/low. TRBV12-4/TRBJ1-2 clonotypes were amplified with adaptor-ligated barcode primers. TCRdb used MiXCR to reprocess the multiplex PCR reads, holding one entry per CDR3 protein. The table lists 650 to 750 distinct CDR3 sequences, approximately 22% of them singletons. The sample taken for sequencing was Tregs sorted from blood. The receptors come from a female donor with breast cancer.

This clonotype has just a few counts. The genes are TRBV12-3 or TRBV12-4 and TRBJ1-2, with 8 bases matching TRBD1. V gave up 5 bases and J gave up 8 bases; unmatched junction bases: 4. This CDR3 contains 12 residues. Written as DNA, the CDR3 is TGTGCCAGCAGTGGCGGACAGGGAGGCTACACCTTC. This translates into CASSGGQGGYTF.

CDR3 protein: CASSTRRRVANYGYTF. The CDR3 DNA sequence: TGTGCCAGCAGTACACGCAGGAGGGTAGCAAACTATGGCTACACCTTC. The chain uses TRBV12-3 or TRBV12-4 and TRBJ1-2; D gene unclear. V was pared by 5 bases and J by 2 bases, with 18 bases between. This CDR3 has 16 amino acids.

This clonotype was seen only once. The chain carries TRBV12-3 or TRBV12-4 and TRBJ1-2; 9 nucleotides line up with TRBD1. The V segment lost 1 base and the J segment 6 bases; nucleotides outside the gene matches: 3. This CDR3 is 14 amino acids long. The CDR3 sequence is CASSLVGQGHGYTF. The CDR3 nucleotides read TGTGCCAGCAGTTTAGTGGGACAGGGTCATGGCTACACCTTC.

This clonotype rates as medium-sized. The rearrangement uses TRBV12-3 or TRBV12-4 and TRBJ1-2; D is possibly TRBD1 (5 bases). This CDR3 spans 13 amino acids. The V gene lost 6 bases and the J gene lost 8 bases, with 16 bases spanning the gap. The CDR3 DNA reads TGTGCCAGCAGCCTCGGCAGGGAACAAGGCTACACCTTC. Translation gives CASSLGREQGYTF.

By share, this clonotype counts as medium-sized. The rearrangement uses TRBV12-3 or TRBV12-4 and TRBJ1-2; TRBD1 agrees at 7 bases. The trim removed 5 bases at V and 3 bases at J, leaving 9 bases unmatched. The CDR3 runs to 15 residues. CDR3 DNA sequence: TGTGCCAGCAGTCCCCGACAGGGCGGAGACTATGGCTACACCTTC. Its protein is CASSPRQGGDYGYTF.

In this sample, this clonotype is medium-sized. The chain carries TRBV12-3 or TRBV12-4 and TRBJ1-2, with a weak D call TRBD1 (5 bases). V gave up 5 bases and J gave up 4 bases, with 11 bases separating them. This CDR3 contains 13 residues. As DNA, the CDR3 is TGTGCCAGCAGTCGGGGCTTACTCTATGGCTACACCTTC. Translating it yields CASSRGLLYGYTF.

This clonotype is medium-sized by share. The V call is TRBV12-3 or TRBV12-4, the J call TRBJ1-2, with a possible D match to TRBD1 (5 bases). The V end was cut by 6 bases, the J end by 8 bases, with 16 bases between. CDR3 length equals 13 residues. The CDR3: CASRGPAGTGYTF. The CDR3 nucleotides read TGTGCCAGCAGAGGACCGGCGGGGACGGGCTACACCTTC.

By share of the sample, this clonotype is medium-sized. CDR3 residues: CASSLAILGGGEGGYGYTF. Here the CDR3 DNA reads TGTGCCAGCAGTTTAGCGATTTTGGGAGGAGGGGAGGGCGGCTATGGCTACACCTTC. The chain has TRBV12-3 or TRBV12-4 and TRBJ1-2; TRBD1 is a possible D gene (5 bases). CDR3 length: 19 amino acids. V was clipped by 0 bases and J by 4 bases, with 24 bases between them.

This clonotype is termed large. The J gene is TRBJ1-2, the V gene TRBV12-3 or TRBV12-4; 9 nucleotides align to TRBD1. V lost 5 bases and J lost 4; bases outside the gene matches: 11. The CDR3 covers 16 residues. Written as DNA, the CDR3 is TGTGCCAGCAGTCCTCAATTGGGACAGGGATTCTATGGCTACACCTTC. Protein: CASSPQLGQGFYGYTF.